A selection of T cell receptor beta chains follows, all from one sample in a study of vaccination and CD4 T cells after COVID-19. TCRdb used MiXCR to reprocess the PCR reads, holding one entry per CDR3 protein. The repertoire consists of 25,000 to 30,000 distinct CDR3 sequences, with roughly 52% occurring once and the leading ten covering 28%. These receptors are not linked to any known antigen. Sequences were derived from CD4+ T cells from blood, cultured in vitro, sampled before SARS-CoV-2 vaccination. Source of these receptors: a human donor who received a COVID-19 vaccine. Each CDR3 is given with its conserved first and last residue. Fields, in order: V gene, J gene, D gene, clone size, CDR3 DNA, CDR3 protein. D genes are given only for firm matches. The size of a clone is reported for some rows only, either as once, few or many, or as a class for expanded clones.

v_call: TRBV5-4; j_call: TRBJ2-3; d_call: NA; clone_size: once; cdr3_nt: TGTGCCAGCAGCTTGGATCAGGGAACAGATACGCAGTATTTT; cdr3_aa: CASSLDQGTDTQYF
v_call: TRBV20-1; j_call: TRBJ1-4; d_call: NA; clone_size: NA; cdr3_nt: TGCAGTGCTAGCGGAATTAATGAAAAACTGTTTTTT; cdr3_aa: CSASGINEKLFF
v_call: TRBV7-2; j_call: TRBJ2-7; d_call: TRBD2; clone_size: medium-sized; cdr3_nt: TGTGCCAGCAGCTCTCGGACGGGGGGAATATACGAGCAGTACTTC; cdr3_aa: CASSSRTGGIYEQYF
v_call: TRBV30; j_call: TRBJ1-1; d_call: NA; clone_size: NA; cdr3_nt: TGTGCCTGGGCCTGGGGGGGTGACACTGAAGCTTTCTTT; cdr3_aa: CAWAWGGDTEAFF
v_call: TRBV25-1; j_call: TRBJ1-6; d_call: NA; clone_size: NA; cdr3_nt: TGTGCCAGCAGTGAATATGGCAGAAATTCACCCCTCCACTTT; cdr3_aa: CASSEYGRNSPLHF
v_call: TRBV7-9; j_call: TRBJ1-5; d_call: NA; clone_size: few; cdr3_nt: TGTGCCAGCAGCCCAGGACGGAATCAGCCCCAGCATTTT; cdr3_aa: CASSPGRNQPQHF
v_call: TRBV9; j_call: TRBJ1-2; d_call: NA; clone_size: NA; cdr3_nt: TGTGCCAGCAGCACCCTATACTATGGCTACACCTTC; cdr3_aa: CASSTLYYGYTF
v_call: TRBV20-1; j_call: TRBJ1-4; d_call: NA; clone_size: few; cdr3_nt: TGCAGTGGTACGAGGGATGAAAAACTGTTTTTT; cdr3_aa: CSGTRDEKLFF
v_call: TRBV5-6; j_call: TRBJ2-4; d_call: NA; clone_size: once; cdr3_nt: TGTGCCAGCAGCTTACGGGGGGCTGGGGGGGTATTAGCCAAAAACATTCAGTACTTC; cdr3_aa: CASSLRGAGGVLAKNIQYF
v_call: TRBV2; j_call: TRBJ2-4; d_call: NA; clone_size: NA; cdr3_nt: TGTGCCAGCAGCTTTATAGGGGGGCGAAACATTCAGTACTTC; cdr3_aa: CASSFIGGRNIQYF
v_call: TRBV7-2; j_call: TRBJ1-3; d_call: NA; clone_size: NA; cdr3_nt: TGTGCCAGCAGCTTGGATCCAACGGGGGGGCCGAACACCATATATTTT; cdr3_aa: CASSLDPTGGPNTIYF
v_call: TRBV10-3; j_call: TRBJ2-4; d_call: TRBD1; clone_size: NA; cdr3_nt: TGTGCCATCAGGGACAGACAGGGGCCCAACGGCCAAAACATTCAGTACTTC; cdr3_aa: CAIRDRQGPNGQNIQYF
v_call: TRBV5-1; j_call: TRBJ1-5; d_call: TRBD1; clone_size: few; cdr3_nt: TGCGCCAGCAGCTTGGGCGGGACAGAGCCCCAGCATTTT; cdr3_aa: CASSLGGTEPQHF
v_call: TRBV6-1; j_call: TRBJ2-2; d_call: TRBD1; clone_size: NA; cdr3_nt: TGTGCCAGCAGAGAGACCGGGACAGAAGACACCGGGGAGCTGTTTTTT; cdr3_aa: CASRETGTEDTGELFF
v_call: TRBV2; j_call: TRBJ2-5; d_call: TRBD1; clone_size: NA; cdr3_nt: TGTGCCAGCAGTGTAGGACAGGCTTTCCAAGAGACCCAGTACTTC; cdr3_aa: CASSVGQAFQETQYF
v_call: TRBV20-1; j_call: TRBJ2-3; d_call: TRBD2; clone_size: NA; cdr3_nt: TGCAGTGCCCCAGCGACTAGCGGGGGGCCGCTCACAGATACGCAGTATTTT; cdr3_aa: CSAPATSGGPLTDTQYF
v_call: TRBV19; j_call: TRBJ2-7; d_call: TRBD1; clone_size: NA; cdr3_nt: TGTGCCAGTAGTATCCAGACAGGGACCTACGAGCAGTACTTC; cdr3_aa: CASSIQTGTYEQYF
v_call: TRBV5-6; j_call: TRBJ2-5; d_call: TRBD1; clone_size: NA; cdr3_nt: TGTGCCAGCAGCCTAGGGGGACAGGGGATGGGGGAGACCCAGTACTTC; cdr3_aa: CASSLGGQGMGETQYF
v_call: TRBV20-1; j_call: TRBJ2-5; d_call: TRBD2; clone_size: NA; cdr3_nt: TGCAGTGTAGGGACTAGCGGGGGGGGAATCCAAGAGACCCAGTACTTC; cdr3_aa: CSVGTSGGGIQETQYF
v_call: TRBV19; j_call: TRBJ1-6; d_call: NA; clone_size: few; cdr3_nt: TGTGCCAGTAGTATTAGTCAGCGATATTCACCCCTCCACTTT; cdr3_aa: CASSISQRYSPLHF
v_call: TRBV30; j_call: TRBJ2-5; d_call: TRBD1; clone_size: NA; cdr3_nt: TGTGCCTCGACCGACACAGGGGTGTTGGCAGAGACCCAGTACTTC; cdr3_aa: CASTDTGVLAETQYF
v_call: TRBV15; j_call: TRBJ2-3; d_call: NA; clone_size: NA; cdr3_nt: TGTGCCACCAGCAGAGGAAACGCTCGCACAGATACGCAGTATTTT; cdr3_aa: CATSRGNARTDTQYF
v_call: TRBV6-1; j_call: TRBJ1-5; d_call: NA; clone_size: NA; cdr3_nt: TGTGCCAGCAGTGACCAGGGCTCCCTCGAGCCCCAGCATTTT; cdr3_aa: CASSDQGSLEPQHF
v_call: TRBV20-1; j_call: TRBJ1-3; d_call: TRBD1; clone_size: medium-sized; cdr3_nt: TGCAGTGCTAGAGACCCAACCGGACAGGGAACTGGAAACACCATATATTTT; cdr3_aa: CSARDPTGQGTGNTIYF